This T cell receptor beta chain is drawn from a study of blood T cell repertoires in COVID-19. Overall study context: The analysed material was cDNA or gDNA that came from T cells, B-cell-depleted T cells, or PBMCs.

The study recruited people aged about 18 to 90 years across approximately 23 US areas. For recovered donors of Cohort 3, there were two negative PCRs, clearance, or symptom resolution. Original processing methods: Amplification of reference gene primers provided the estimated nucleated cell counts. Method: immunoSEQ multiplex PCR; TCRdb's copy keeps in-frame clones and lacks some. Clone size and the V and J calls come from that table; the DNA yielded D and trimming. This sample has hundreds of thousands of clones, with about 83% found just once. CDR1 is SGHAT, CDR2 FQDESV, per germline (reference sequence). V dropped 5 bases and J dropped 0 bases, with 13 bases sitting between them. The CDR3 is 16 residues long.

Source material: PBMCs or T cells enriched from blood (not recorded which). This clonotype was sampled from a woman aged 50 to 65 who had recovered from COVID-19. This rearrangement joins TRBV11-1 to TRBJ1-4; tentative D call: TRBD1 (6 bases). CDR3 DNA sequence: TGTGCCAGCAGCACCCGGGACATCTCAACTAATGAAAAACTGTTTTTT. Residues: CASSTRDISTNEKLFF.